This is a list of T cell receptor beta chains from one sample in a study of CD8 T cell repertoires and HIV-1 epitope variants. Which antigens these TCRs recognize remains unknown. Clones were sequenced by immunoSEQ multiplex PCR, and TCRdb holds only the in-frame ones, with some missing. The sample lists 6,000 or so clones, less than 75% occurring once. The sequencing input was cultured CD8+ T cells derived from PBMCs. Receptors were obtained from a male donor with HIV. Each CDR3 is given with its conserved first and last residue. D genes are given only for firm matches. A row's size may be missing; if present it is once, few, many or a size class.

TRBJ1-2,TRBV5-4,few,TRBD1,CASSDPGTGVLGAF,TGTGCCAGCAGCGATCCCGGGACAGGGGTCCTCGGTGCCTTC
TRBJ2-5,TRBV28,-,-,CASRAYGETQYF,TGTGCCAGCAGGGCCTACGGGGAGACCCAGTACTTC
TRBJ2-7,TRBV27,-,-,CASSRGDYEQYF,TGTGCCAGCAGTAGAGGTGACTACGAGCAGTACTTC
TRBJ2-1,TRBV5-6,-,TRBD2,CASSLGTSALEQFF,TGTGCCAGCAGCTTGGGGACTAGCGCGCTTGAGCAGTTCTTC
TRBJ1-5,TRBV19,-,TRBD1,CASDTGGWSSNQPQHF,TGTGCCAGTGATACAGGGGGCTGGTCTAGCAATCAGCCCCAGCATTTT
TRBJ2-7,TRBV7-3,-,TRBD1,CASSVGQGQNYEQYF,TGTGCCAGCAGCGTGGGACAGGGCCAGAACTACGAGCAGTACTTC
TRBJ2-7,TRBV7-9,-,TRBD1,CASSRTGEGSEQYF,TGTGCCAGCAGCCGGACAGGAGAAGGTTCCGAGCAGTACTTC
TRBJ2-5,TRBV6-5,-,-,CASSSNGGEETQYF,TGTGCCAGCAGTTCAAATGGGGGAGAAGAGACCCAGTACTTC
TRBJ1-1,TRBV18,few,-,CASSPGANTEAFF,TGTGCCAGCTCACCGGGAGCGAACACTGAAGCTTTCTTT
TRBJ2-1,TRBV7-6,-,TRBD1,CASSFGTGVDEQFF,TGTGCCAGCAGCTTTGGGACAGGGGTCGATGAGCAGTTCTTC
TRBJ2-7,TRBV2,-,TRBD1,CASSQTPGQGAYEQYF,TGTGCCAGCAGTCAAACGCCGGGACAGGGGGCCTACGAGCAGTACTTC
TRBJ2-2,TRBV23-1,-,-,CASSQSTLYTGELFF,TGCGCCAGCAGTCAATCGACCCTCTACACCGGGGAGCTGTTTTTT
TRBJ1-6,TRBV5-1,-,-,CASSLEDRTTPLHF,TGCGCCAGCAGCCTAGAAGACAGAACTACACCCCTCCACTTT
TRBJ1-1,TRBV29-1,-,-,CSVDPLDTEAFF,TGCAGCGTTGATCCCTTGGACACTGAAGCTTTCTTT
TRBJ2-1,TRBV7-7,-,-,CASSLLAGYNEQFF,TGTGCTAGCAGCTTACTAGCAGGCTACAATGAGCAGTTCTTC
TRBJ2-5,TRBV19,-,-,CASSETVRETQYF,TGTGCCAGTAGTGAAACAGTCCGAGAGACCCAGTACTTC
TRBJ1-4,TRBV7-9,-,-,CASTIQRGGLSEKLFF,TGTGCCAGCACCATCCAACGAGGGGGGCTGAGCGAAAAACTGTTTTTT
TRBJ2-3,TRBV2,-,-,CASRLLGADTQYF,TGTGCCAGCAGACTCTTAGGGGCAGATACGCAGTATTTT
TRBJ2-1,TRBV27,few,-,CASSLKGAYNEQFF,TGTGCCAGCAGTTTAAAGGGAGCGTACAATGAGCAGTTCTTC
TRBJ2-4,TRBV4-3,medium-sized,-,CASSQGVSDIQYF,TGCGCCAGCAGCCAAGGGGTGTCGGACATTCAGTACTTC
TRBJ1-2,TRBV7-9,few,-,CASSLAPAGLGLDGYTF,TGTGCCAGCAGCTTAGCCCCGGCAGGGTTAGGATTGGATGGCTACACCTTC
TRBJ2-2,TRBV29-1,-,-,CSVVEGNTGELFF,TGCAGCGTTGTAGAGGGGAACACCGGGGAGCTGTTTTTT
TRBJ1-6,TRBV2,-,-,CASSETERHNSPLHF,TGTGCCAGCAGTGAAACTGAGAGGCACAATTCACCCCTCCACTTT
TRBJ2-7,TRBV4-2,medium-sized,TRBD1,CASSQTGVNEQYF,TGTGCCAGCAGCCAAACAGGGGTCAACGAGCAGTACTTC
TRBJ1-4,TRBV5-1,-,TRBD1,CASSSTGATNEKLFF,TGCGCCAGCAGCTCGACAGGGGCAACTAATGAAAAACTGTTTTTT
TRBJ2-1,TRBV7-9,-,TRBD2,CASRGTSGDEQFF,TGTGCCAGCAGGGGGACTAGCGGTGATGAGCAGTTCTTC
TRBJ2-1,TRBV29-1,-,-,CSIWDRQPSGLYNEQFF,TGCAGCATTTGGGACCGACAACCTTCGGGTTTATACAATGAGCAGTTCTTC
TRBJ1-6,TRBV5-8,-,TRBD1,CASSLMDRGNSPLHF,TGTGCCAGCAGCTTGATGGACAGGGGAAATTCACCCCTCCACTTT
TRBJ1-5,TRBV5-4,few,-,CASSSTEDSNQPQHF,TGTGCCAGCAGCTCGACAGAAGATAGCAATCAGCCCCAGCATTTT
TRBJ2-2,TRBV6-1,-,-,CASFRPTGELFF,TGTGCCAGCTTTAGGCCCACCGGGGAGCTGTTTTTT
TRBJ2-3,TRBV11-3,few,-,CASSSTADTQYF,TGTGCCAGCAGCTCGACAGCAGATACGCAGTATTTT
TRBJ1-1,TRBV7-2,-,-,CASSLFANTEAFF,TGTGCCAGCAGCTTATTTGCGAACACTGAAGCTTTCTTT
TRBJ2-3,TRBV14,-,TRBD2,CASSLGLAGPQNTQYF,TGTGCCAGCAGCCTTGGACTAGCGGGGCCCCAAAATACGCAGTATTTT
TRBJ2-2,TRBV27,medium-sized,-,CASSFGTGELFF,TGTGCCAGCAGTTTCGGCACCGGGGAGCTGTTTTTT
TRBJ2-1,TRBV6-1,few,TRBD1,CASRDRGSYNEQFF,TGTGCCAGCAGGGACAGGGGCTCCTACAATGAGCAGTTCTTC
TRBJ2-2,TRBV4-1,-,-,CASSPSNTGELFF,TGCGCCAGCAGCCCGAGCAACACCGGGGAGCTGTTTTTT
TRBJ2-7,TRBV5-6,-,-,CASSEQGEQYF,TGTGCCAGCAGCGAGCAGGGCGAGCAGTACTTC
TRBJ2-2,TRBV4-1,medium-sized,-,CASSQDGNTGELFF,TGCGCCAGCAGCCAAGATGGGAACACCGGGGAGCTGTTTTTT
TRBJ2-7,TRBV15,-,-,CATRDIADSGEQYF,TGTGCCACCAGGGATATCGCGGACAGTGGCGAGCAGTACTTC
TRBJ2-7,TRBV2,-,TRBD1,CASQAGDRGGNSYEQYF,TGTGCCAGCCAGGCGGGGGACAGGGGTGGAAACTCCTACGAGCAGTACTTC
TRBJ2-5,TRBV18,-,TRBD2,CASSPPGLQYGETQYF,TGTGCCAGCTCACCTCCGGGACTACAGTATGGGGAGACCCAGTACTTC
TRBJ2-5,TRBV19,-,-,CASSRGRETQYF,TGTGCCAGTAGTCGCGGGCGCGAGACCCAGTACTTC
TRBJ2-2,TRBV19,once,TRBD1,CASSTLDRVGTGELFF,TGTGCCAGTAGTACCCTGGACAGGGTGGGGACCGGGGAGCTGTTTTTT
TRBJ1-1,TRBV11-1,-,TRBD1,CASSDAHQGAGTEAFF,TGTGCCAGCAGCGATGCCCACCAGGGGGCTGGAACTGAAGCTTTCTTT
TRBJ1-1,TRBV11-2,-,-,CASSLVLTGATEAFF,TGTGCCAGCAGCTTAGTATTAACCGGGGCCACTGAAGCTTTCTTT